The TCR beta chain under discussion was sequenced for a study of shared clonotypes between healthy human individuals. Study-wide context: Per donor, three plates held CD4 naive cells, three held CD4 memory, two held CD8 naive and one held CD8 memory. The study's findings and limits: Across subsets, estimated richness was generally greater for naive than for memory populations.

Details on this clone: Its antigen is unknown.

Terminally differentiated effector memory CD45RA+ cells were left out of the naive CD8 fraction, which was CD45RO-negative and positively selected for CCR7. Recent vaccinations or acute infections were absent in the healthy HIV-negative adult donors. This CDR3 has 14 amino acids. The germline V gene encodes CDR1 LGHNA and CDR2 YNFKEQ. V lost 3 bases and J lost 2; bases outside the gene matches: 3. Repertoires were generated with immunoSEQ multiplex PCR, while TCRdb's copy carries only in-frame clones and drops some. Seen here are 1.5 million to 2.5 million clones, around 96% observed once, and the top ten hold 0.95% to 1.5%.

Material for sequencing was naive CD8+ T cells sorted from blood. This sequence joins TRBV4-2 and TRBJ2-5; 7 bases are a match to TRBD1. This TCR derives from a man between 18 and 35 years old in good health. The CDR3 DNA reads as TGTGCCAGCAGCCACCTGACAGGGCAAGAGACCCAGTACTTC. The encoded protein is CASSHLTGQETQYF.